This T cell receptor (beta chain) came from a study of blood T cell repertoires in COVID-19. Study background: Acute and convalescent COVID-19 samples came from the United States, Italy and Spain. The cDNA or gDNA used as material had been derived from T cells, B-cell-depleted T cells, or PBMCs.

Measured with immunoSEQ multiplex PCR; TCRdb has only the in-frame clones, and not every one. The data contain about 150,000 clones, roughly 78% of them singletons. Germline V gene data show CDR1 as MGHDK and CDR2 as SYGVNS. The CDR3 extends over 14 amino acids. Trimming took 7 bases from V and 2 from J, leaving 14 bases between them. Sequenced input: PBMCs or T cells enriched from blood (not recorded which). This chain links TRBV25-1 with TRBJ2-5; perhaps TRBD1 as D (5 bases). The sequence was collected from a woman aged 45-59 years who had recovered from COVID-19. The CDR3 coding sequence is TGTGCCAGCAATACCGACAGTATTCAAGAGACCCAGTACTTC. It encodes CASNTDSIQETQYF.